This T cell receptor (beta chain) came from a study of shared clonotypes between healthy human individuals. After removal of 6 bases from V and 10 bases from J, the junction contained 12 bases not matched to a gene. Per germline, CDR1 MNHEY and CDR2 SVGAGI. The CDR3 sequence is 14 residues long. The genomic DNA of each subset was split evenly across several immunoSEQ plates. The data were produced by immunoSEQ multiplex PCR, yet TCRdb's version contains in-frame clones alone and is incomplete. The table lists approximately 1.5 million clones, just under 99% of them singletons. Concerning this clone itself: Its specificity is not known.

Study findings and constraints: Generation probabilities were higher for clonotypes shared across all four sorted-subset donors than for unshared ones.

A CD45RA+ naive subset and a CD45RA-negative memory subset were split from CD4+ cells. The material sequenced was naive CD4+ T cells sorted from blood. Subset noted: CD45RA+ positively selected. This chain joins TRBV6-5 and TRBJ2-1; 7 nucleotides line up with TRBD2. This receptor was taken from a man younger than 45 in good health. CDR3 protein: CASRRARVGGEQFF. DNA of the CDR3: TGTGCCAGCAGGCGCGCCCGGGTGGGAGGGGAGCAGTTCTTC.